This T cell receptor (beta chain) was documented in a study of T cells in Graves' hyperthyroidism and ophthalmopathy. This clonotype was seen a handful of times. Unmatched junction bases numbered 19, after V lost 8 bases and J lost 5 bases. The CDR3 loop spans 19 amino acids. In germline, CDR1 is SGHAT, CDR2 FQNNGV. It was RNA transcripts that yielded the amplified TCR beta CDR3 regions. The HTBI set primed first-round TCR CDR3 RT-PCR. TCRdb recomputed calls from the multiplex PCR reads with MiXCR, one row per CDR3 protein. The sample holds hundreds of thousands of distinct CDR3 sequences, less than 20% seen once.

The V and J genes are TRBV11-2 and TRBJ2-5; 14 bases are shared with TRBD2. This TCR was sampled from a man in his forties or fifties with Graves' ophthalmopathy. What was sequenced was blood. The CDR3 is CASGYPPTGTSGSRETQYF. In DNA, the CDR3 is TGTGCCAGCGGATACCCCCCTACCGGGACTAGCGGGAGTCGGGAGACCCAGTACTTC.